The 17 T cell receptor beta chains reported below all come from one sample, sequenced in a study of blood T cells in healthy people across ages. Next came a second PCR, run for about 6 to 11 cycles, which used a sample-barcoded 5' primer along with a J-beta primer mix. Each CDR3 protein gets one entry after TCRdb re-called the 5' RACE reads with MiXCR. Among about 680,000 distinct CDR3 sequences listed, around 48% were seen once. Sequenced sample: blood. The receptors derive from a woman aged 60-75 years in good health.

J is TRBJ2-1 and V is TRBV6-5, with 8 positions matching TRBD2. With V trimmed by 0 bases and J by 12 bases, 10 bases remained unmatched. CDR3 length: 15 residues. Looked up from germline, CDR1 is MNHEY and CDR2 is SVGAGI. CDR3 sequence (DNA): TGTGCCAGCAGTTACTCGATACTAGCGGCGAAGGTGCAGTTCTTC. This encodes CASSYSILAAKVQFF.

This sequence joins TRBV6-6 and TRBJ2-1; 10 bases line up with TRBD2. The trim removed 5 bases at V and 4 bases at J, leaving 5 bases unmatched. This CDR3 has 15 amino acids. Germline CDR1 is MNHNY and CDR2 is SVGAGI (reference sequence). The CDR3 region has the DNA TGTGCCAGCAGTCCGCCTAGCGGGAGATACAATGAGCAGTTCTTC. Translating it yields CASSPPSGRYNEQFF.

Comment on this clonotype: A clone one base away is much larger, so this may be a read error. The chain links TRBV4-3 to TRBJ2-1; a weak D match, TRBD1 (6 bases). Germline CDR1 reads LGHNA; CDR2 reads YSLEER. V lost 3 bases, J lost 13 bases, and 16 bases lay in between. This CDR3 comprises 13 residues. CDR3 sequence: CASSQGHGETQFF. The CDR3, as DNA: TGCGCCAGCAGCCAGGGACACGGAGAGACCCAGTTCTTC.

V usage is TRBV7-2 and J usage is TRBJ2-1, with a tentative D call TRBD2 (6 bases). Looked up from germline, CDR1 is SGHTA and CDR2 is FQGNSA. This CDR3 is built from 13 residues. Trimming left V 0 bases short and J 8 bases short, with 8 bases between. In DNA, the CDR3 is TGTGCCAGCAGCTTAGCTAGGAGGGATGAGCAGTTCTTC. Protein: CASSLARRDEQFF. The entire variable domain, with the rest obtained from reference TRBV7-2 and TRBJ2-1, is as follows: GAGVSQSPSNKVTEKGKDVELRCDPISGHTALYWYRQSLGQGLEFLIYFQGNSAPDKSGLPSDRFSAERTGGSVSTLTIQRTQQEDSAVYLCASSLARRDEQFFGPGTRLTVL.

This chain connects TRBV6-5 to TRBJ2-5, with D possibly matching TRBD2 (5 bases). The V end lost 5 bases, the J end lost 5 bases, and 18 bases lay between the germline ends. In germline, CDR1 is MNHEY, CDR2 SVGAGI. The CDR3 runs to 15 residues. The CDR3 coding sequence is TGTGCCAGCAGTCCGAGCGGAGGCCCCTTTGAGACCCAGTACTTC. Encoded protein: CASSPSGGPFETQYF.

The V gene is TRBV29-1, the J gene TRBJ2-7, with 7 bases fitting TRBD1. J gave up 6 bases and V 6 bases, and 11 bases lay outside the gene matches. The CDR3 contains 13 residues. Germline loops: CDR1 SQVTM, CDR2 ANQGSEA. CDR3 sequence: CSVFWDSSPEQYF. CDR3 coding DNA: TGCAGCGTCTTTTGGGACAGTTCCCCCGAGCAGTACTTC.

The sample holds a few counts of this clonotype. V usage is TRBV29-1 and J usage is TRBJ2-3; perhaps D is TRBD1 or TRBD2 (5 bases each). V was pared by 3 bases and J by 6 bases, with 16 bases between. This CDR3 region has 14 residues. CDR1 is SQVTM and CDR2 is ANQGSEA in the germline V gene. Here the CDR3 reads CSVEGVAGIDTQYF. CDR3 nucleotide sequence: TGCAGCGTTGAGGGGGTTGCGGGTATCGATACGCAGTATTTT.

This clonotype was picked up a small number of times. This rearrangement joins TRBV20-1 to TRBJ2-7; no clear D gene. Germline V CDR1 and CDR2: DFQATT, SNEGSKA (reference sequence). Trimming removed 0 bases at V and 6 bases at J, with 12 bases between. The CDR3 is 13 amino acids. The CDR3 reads CSAREWGLGEQYF. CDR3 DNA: TGCAGTGCTAGAGAGTGGGGTTTAGGCGAGCAGTACTTC.

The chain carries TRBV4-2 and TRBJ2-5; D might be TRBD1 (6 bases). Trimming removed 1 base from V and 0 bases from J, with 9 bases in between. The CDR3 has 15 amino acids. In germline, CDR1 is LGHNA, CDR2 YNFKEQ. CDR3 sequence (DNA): TGTGCCAGCAGCCAAGCAGGGGAGTACCAAGAGACCCAGTACTTC. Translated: CASSQAGEYQETQYF.

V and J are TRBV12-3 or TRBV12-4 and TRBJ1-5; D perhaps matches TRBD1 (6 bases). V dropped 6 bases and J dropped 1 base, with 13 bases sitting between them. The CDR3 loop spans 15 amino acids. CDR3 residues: CASSPDSRSNQPQHF. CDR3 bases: TGTGCCAGCAGCCCGGACAGTCGGAGCAATCAGCCCCAGCATTTT.

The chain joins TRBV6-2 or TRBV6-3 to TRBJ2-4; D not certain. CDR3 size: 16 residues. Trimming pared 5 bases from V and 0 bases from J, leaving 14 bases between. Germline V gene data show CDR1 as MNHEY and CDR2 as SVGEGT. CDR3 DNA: TGTGCCAGCAGTCGTCATGAAATACTAGCCAAAAACATTCAGTACTTC. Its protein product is CASSRHEILAKNIQYF.

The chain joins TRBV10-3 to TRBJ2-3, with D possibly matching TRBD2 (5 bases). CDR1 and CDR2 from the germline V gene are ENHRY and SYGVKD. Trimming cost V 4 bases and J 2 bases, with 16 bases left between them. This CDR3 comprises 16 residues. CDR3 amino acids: CAISAIRSGPTDTQYF. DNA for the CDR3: TGTGCCATCAGTGCTATTCGGAGCGGTCCCACAGATACGCAGTATTTT.

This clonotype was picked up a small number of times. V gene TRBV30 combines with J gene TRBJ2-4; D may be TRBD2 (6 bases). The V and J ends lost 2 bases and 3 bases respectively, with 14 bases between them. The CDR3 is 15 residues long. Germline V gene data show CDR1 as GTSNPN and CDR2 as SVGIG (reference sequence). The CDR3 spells CAWSRTLGGKNIQYF. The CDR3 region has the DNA TGTGCCTGGAGTCGAACTCTGGGAGGCAAAAACATTCAGTACTTC.

The CDR3 sequence is CSAGTSQHEKLFF. DNA of the CDR3: TGCAGTGCTGGGACCTCCCAACACGAAAAACTGTTTTTT. The rearrangement uses TRBV20-1 and TRBJ1-4; D might be TRBD1 (5 bases). This CDR3 is built from 13 residues. V dropped 5 bases and J dropped 8 bases, with 15 bases sitting between them. Germline V gene sequence: CDR1 DFQATT, CDR2 SNEGSKA (reference sequence).

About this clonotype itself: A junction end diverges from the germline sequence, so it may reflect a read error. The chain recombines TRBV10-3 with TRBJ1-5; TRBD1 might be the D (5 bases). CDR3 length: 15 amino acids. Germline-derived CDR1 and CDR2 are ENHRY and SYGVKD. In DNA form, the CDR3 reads TGTGCCAACAGTGACGGGGGGAATGACAATCAGCCCCAGCATTTT. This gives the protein CANSDGGNDNQPQHF.

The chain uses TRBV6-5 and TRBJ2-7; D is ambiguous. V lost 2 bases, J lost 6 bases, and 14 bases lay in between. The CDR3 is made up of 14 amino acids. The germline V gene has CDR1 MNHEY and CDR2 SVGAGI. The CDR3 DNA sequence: TGTGCCAGCAGTTACGAGACTCGTCCCCTCGAGCAGTACTTC. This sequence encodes CASSYETRPLEQYF.

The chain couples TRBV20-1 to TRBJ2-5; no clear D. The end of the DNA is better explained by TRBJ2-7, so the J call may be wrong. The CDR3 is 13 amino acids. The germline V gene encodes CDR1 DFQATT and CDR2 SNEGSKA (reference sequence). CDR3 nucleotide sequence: TGCAGTGCTAGCAAGGACGCCACCTACGAGCAGTACTTC. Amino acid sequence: CSASKDATYEQYF.